This record covers a single T cell receptor beta chain. Its antigen is unidentified. This specimen belongs to a study of cytomegalovirus exposure and HLA in healthy donors. Turning to the study itself: Earlier, 150 million to 200 million T cells were analyzed, and around 100 million unique TCR beta sequences were found among them. Study-wide results and limits: A reported reduction in N-insertions relative to the approximately 670-donor mean was seen in an Asian-associated ancestry cluster in a later analysis. Among TCR beta chains, those listed as cytomegalovirus-associated numbered 164.

PCR employed 60 Vbeta and 13 Jbeta primers. Data came from immunoSEQ multiplex PCR; TCRdb stores just in-frame clones and leaves some out. Among roughly 100,000 clones, 75% to 80% were seen once, and the ten largest hold over 6%. The specimen sequenced was PBMCs. The sequence was collected from a female donor in good health and CMV-seronegative.

CDR3 nucleotide sequence: TGTGCCAGCCCGGCTAGGACTAGCGGGACCTCTAGCACAGATACGCAGTATTTT. As protein: CASPARTSGTSSTDTQYF. The chain combines TRBV18 with TRBJ2-3, with 12 bases identical to TRBD2. The V and J ends lost 8 bases and 0 bases, in that order; junction bases with no gene match: 12. CDR1 KGHSH and CDR2 LQKENI come from the germline V gene. The CDR3 consists of 18 residues.